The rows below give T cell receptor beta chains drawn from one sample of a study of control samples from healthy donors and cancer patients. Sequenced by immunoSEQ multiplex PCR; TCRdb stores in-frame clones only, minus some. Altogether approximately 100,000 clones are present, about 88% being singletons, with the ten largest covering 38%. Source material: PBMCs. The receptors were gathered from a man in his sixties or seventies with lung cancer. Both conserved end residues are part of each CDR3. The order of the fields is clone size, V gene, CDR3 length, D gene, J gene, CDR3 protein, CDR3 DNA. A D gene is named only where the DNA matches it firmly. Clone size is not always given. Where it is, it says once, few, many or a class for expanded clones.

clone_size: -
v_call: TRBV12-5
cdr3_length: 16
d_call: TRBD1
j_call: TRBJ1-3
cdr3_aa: CASGPSGTGAGNTIYF
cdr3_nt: TGTGCTAGTGGCCCCTCCGGGACAGGGGCCGGAAACACCATATATTTT

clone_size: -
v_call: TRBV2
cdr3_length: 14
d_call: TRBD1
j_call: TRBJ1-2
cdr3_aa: CASSEGTGAIGYTF
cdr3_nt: TGTGCCAGCAGTGAAGGGACAGGGGCCATTGGCTACACCTTC

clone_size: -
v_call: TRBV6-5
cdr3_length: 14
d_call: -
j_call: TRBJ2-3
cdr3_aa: CASSYSGGTDTQYF
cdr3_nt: TGTGCCAGCAGTTACTCAGGGGGCACAGATACGCAGTATTTT

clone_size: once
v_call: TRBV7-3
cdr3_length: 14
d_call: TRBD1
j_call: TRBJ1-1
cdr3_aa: CASSVDRGSTEAFF
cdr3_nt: TGTGCCAGCAGCGTGGACAGGGGGAGCACTGAAGCTTTCTTT

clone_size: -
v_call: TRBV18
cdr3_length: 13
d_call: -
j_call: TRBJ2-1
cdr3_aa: CASSRQTQNEQFF
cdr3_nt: TGTGCCAGCTCACGACAGACGCAAAATGAGCAGTTCTTC

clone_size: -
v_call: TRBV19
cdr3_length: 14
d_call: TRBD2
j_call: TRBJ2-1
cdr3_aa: CATSLAGVSNEQFF
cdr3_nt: TGTGCCACCTCCCTAGCGGGGGTATCGAATGAGCAGTTCTTC

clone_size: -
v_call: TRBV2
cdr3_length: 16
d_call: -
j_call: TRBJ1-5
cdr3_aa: CASSPGSWQLNQPQHF
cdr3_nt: TGTGCCAGCAGCCCCGGGTCATGGCAGCTCAATCAGCCCCAGCATTTT

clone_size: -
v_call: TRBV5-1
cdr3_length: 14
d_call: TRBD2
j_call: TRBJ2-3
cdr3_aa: CASVLAGGTDTQYF
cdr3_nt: TGCGCCAGCGTGCTAGCGGGGGGCACAGATACGCAGTATTTT

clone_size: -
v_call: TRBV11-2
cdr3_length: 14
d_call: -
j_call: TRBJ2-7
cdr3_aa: CASSLGRQSYEQYF
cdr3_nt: TGTGCCAGCAGCTTAGGTCGACAGAGCTACGAGCAGTACTTC

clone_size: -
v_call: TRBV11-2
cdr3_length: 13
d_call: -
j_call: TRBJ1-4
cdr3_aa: CASSPPPNEKLFF
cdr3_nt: TGTGCCAGCAGCCCCCCCCCTAATGAAAAACTGTTTTTT